This TCR beta chain was recovered during a study of blood T cell repertoires in COVID-19. Germline assignment: CDR1 SGHRS and CDR2 YFSETQ. Trimming stripped 6 bases from V and 4 bases from J, with 17 bases between. The CDR3 totals 15 residues. Measured with immunoSEQ multiplex PCR; TCRdb has only the in-frame clones, and not every one. The table includes nearly 400,000 clones, roughly nine tenths detected once. Sequenced material: PBMCs or T cells enriched from blood (not recorded which). The chain recombines TRBV5-1 with TRBJ2-1, with a possible D match to TRBD2 (6 bases). The clonotype was recovered from a young woman who had recovered from COVID-19. The CDR3 loop is CASMGGYGLYNEQFF. The CDR3 DNA reads as TGCGCCAGCATGGGGGGATATGGATTATACAATGAGCAGTTCTTC.